This TCR beta chain was sequenced during a study of blood T cell repertoires in COVID-19. Cohorts were assigned according to the clinical history that participants reported. Per the original data handling: The authors estimated nucleated cell counts from reference gene primer amplification. Sequencing was performed with immunoSEQ multiplex PCR; in TCRdb, only in-frame clones are kept and a portion is missing. The V and J calls and clone size are taken from that table; D and trimming were inferred from the DNA. This sample yields fewer than 400,000 clones, of which around 90% are seen a single time; 5.2% belongs to the top ten. The CDR3 is 15 residues long. Germline V lookup: CDR1 SEHNR, CDR2 FQNEAQ (reference sequence). The V segment lost 1 base and the J segment 5 bases; nucleotides outside the gene matches: 6.

The receptor comes from a man between 60 and 75 years old who had recovered from COVID-19. This rearrangement joins TRBV7-9 to TRBJ2-5; the match to TRBD1 covers 8 bases. Sample: PBMCs or T cells enriched from blood (not recorded which). This CDR3 reads CASSLGTRQGETQYF. DNA of the CDR3: TGTGCCAGCAGCTTAGGTACTCGACAGGGGGAGACCCAGTACTTC.